This T cell receptor (beta chain) was profiled in a study of cytomegalovirus exposure and HLA in healthy donors. Overall study results and limits: Through in vitro validation, a few CMV-associated chains were shown to be specific for CMV antigens.

All donors participated as healthy donors of bone marrow. When sampled, the donors appeared nominally healthy, though they likely had unrecorded immune exposures. This clone has more than one count but fewer than ten. Its target is not known. PCR involved 60 Vbeta and 13 Jbeta primers. TCRdb's copy holds only in-frame clones and misses some; the assay was immunoSEQ multiplex PCR. The sample lists approximately 120,000 clones, 77% occurring once. The TCR comes from a woman between 40 and 55 years old in good health and CMV-seropositive. The specimen sequenced was PBMCs.

CDR3 sequence (DNA): TGTGCCAGCAGTTTGGAGGGGGCCGGGGACACCGGGGAGCTGTTTTTT. It yields the protein CASSLEGAGDTGELFF. This sequence joins TRBV28 and TRBJ2-2; a possible D gene is TRBD1 (7 bases). The CDR3 consists of 16 residues. V gave up 3 bases and J gave up 3 bases, with 14 bases separating them. The germline CDR1 and CDR2 sequences are MDHEN and SYDVKM.